The entry below describes one T cell receptor beta chain. This sample was included in a study of pediatric ulcerative colitis. Clones were sequenced by immunoSEQ multiplex PCR, and TCRdb holds only the in-frame ones, with some missing. The sample lists tens of thousands of clones, approximately 87% occurring once. CDR3 size: 17 residues. The germline V gene has CDR1 SGHVS and CDR2 FQNEAQ. V was clipped by 8 bases and J by 5 bases; unmatched bases: 18. The TCR sequence derives from a boy aged 5 to 17 who was a control in a study of pediatric ulcerative colitis. Specimen: blood. This chain joins TRBV7-8 and TRBJ2-5, with TRBD2 matching 9 bases. The CDR3 sequence is CASGDWGRLAARETQYF. The CDR3 DNA is TGTGCCAGCGGAGATTGGGGGAGACTAGCGGCCCGGGAGACCCAGTACTTC.